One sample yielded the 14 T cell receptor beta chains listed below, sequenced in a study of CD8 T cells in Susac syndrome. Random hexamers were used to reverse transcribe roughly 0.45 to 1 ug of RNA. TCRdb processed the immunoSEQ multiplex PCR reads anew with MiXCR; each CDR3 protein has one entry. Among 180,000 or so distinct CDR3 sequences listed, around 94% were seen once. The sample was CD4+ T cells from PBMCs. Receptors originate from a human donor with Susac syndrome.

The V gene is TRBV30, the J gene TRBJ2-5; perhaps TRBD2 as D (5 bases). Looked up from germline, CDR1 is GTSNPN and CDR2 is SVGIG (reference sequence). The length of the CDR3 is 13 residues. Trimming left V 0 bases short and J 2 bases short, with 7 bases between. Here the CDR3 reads CAWSVAVQETQYF. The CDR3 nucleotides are TGTGCCTGGAGTGTAGCGGTACAAGAGACCCAGTACTTC.

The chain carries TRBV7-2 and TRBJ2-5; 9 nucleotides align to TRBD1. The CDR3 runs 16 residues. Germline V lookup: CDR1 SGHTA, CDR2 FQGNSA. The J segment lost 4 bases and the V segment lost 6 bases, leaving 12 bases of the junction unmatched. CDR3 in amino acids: CASSSWTGASGETQYF. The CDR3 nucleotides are TGTGCCAGCAGTTCGTGGACAGGGGCCTCCGGAGAGACCCAGTACTTC.

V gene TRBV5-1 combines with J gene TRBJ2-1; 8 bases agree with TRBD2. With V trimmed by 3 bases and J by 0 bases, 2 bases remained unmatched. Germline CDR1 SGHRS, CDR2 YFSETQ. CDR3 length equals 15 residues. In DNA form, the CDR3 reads TGCGCCAGCAGCTCGGGAGGGTACTCCTACAATGAGCAGTTCTTC. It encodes CASSSGGYSYNEQFF.

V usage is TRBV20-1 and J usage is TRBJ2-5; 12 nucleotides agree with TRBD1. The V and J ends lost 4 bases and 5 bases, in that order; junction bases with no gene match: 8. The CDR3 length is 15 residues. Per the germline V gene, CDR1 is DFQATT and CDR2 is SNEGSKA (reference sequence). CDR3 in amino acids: CSAKPGQGAWETQYF. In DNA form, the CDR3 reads TGCAGTGCTAAGCCGGGACAGGGGGCTTGGGAGACCCAGTACTTC.

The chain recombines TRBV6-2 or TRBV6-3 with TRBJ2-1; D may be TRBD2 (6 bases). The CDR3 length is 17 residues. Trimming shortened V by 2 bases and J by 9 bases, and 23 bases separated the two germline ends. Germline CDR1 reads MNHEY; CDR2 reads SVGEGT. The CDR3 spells CASSYQRWTTPYFEQFF. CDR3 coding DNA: TGTGCCAGCAGTTACCAGAGGTGGACTACGCCCTACTTTGAGCAGTTCTTC.

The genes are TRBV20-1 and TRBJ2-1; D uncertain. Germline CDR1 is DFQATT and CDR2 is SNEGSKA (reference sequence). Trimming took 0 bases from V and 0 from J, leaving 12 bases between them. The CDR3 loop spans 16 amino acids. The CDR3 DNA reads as TGCAGTGCTAGAGATGGAACGGGCCGCTCCTACAATGAGCAGTTCTTC. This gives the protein CSARDGTGRSYNEQFF.

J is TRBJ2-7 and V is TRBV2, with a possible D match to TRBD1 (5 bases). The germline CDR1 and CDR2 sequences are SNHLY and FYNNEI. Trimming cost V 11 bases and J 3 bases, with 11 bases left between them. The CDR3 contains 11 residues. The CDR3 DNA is TGTGCCGGCCGACAGATCTACGAGCAGTACTTC. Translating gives CAGRQIYEQYF.

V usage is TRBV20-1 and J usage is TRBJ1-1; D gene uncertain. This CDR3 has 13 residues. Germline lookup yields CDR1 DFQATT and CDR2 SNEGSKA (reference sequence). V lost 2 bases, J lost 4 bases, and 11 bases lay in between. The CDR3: CSARPGRTTEAFF. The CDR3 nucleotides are TGCAGTGCTAGACCTGGCAGAACCACTGAAGCTTTCTTT.

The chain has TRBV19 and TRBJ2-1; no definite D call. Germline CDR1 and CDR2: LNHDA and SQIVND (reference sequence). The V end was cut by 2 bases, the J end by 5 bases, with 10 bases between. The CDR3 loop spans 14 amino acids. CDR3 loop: CASSISGEDNEQFF. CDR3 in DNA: TGTGCCAGTAGTATATCTGGGGAAGACAATGAGCAGTTCTTC.

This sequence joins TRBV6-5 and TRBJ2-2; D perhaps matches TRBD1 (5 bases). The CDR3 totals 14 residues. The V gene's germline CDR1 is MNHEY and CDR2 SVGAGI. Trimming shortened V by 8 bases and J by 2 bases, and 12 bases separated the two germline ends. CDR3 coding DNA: TGTGCCAGCCGATACAGGCTTAACACCGGGGAGCTGTTTTTT. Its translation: CASRYRLNTGELFF.

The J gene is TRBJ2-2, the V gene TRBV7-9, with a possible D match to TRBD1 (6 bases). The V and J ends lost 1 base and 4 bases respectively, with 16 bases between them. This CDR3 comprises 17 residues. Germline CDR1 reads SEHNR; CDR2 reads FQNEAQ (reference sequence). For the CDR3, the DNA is TGTGCCAGCAGCTTAGGGGACATCACGAGAGGCACCGGGGAGCTGTTTTTT. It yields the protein CASSLGDITRGTGELFF.

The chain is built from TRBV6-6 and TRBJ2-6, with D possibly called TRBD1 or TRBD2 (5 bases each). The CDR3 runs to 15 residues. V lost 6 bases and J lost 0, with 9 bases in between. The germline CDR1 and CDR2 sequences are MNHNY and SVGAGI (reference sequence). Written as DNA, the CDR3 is TGTGCCAGCAGCAGAGGGGTCTCTGGGGCCAACGTCCTGACTTTC. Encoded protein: CASSRGVSGANVLTF.

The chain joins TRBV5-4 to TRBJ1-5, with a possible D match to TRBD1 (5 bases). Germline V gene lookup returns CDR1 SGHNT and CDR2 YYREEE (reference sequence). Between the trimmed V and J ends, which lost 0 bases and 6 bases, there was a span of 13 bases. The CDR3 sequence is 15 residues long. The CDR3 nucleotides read TGTGCCAGCAGCTTGGAACGGCAGGGTAGTCAGCCCCAGCATTTT. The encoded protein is CASSLERQGSQPQHF.

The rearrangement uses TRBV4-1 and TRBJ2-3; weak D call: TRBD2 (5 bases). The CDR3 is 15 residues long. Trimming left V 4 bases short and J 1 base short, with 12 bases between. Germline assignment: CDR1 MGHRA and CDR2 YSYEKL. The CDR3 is CASSPLGSGTDTQYF. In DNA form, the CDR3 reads TGCGCCAGCAGCCCCCTAGGGAGCGGCACAGATACGCAGTATTTT.